This T cell receptor (beta chain) is drawn from a study of read filtering for tumor transcriptome and immune sequencing (dated by TCRdb to 2018 to 2021). In terms of the full investigation: The cohort consisted of about 17 male and approximately 15 female patients, with a mean age of 65.9 years and an age range of roughly 45 to 80. As a main aim, a read-filtering strategy for immune repertoire data was addressed, with the specific question being whether clonotypes supported by a single read should be removed. By revised international staging, 8 patients were R-ISS I, under 20 were R-ISS II and about seven were R-ISS III. After DNase treatment, whole-transcriptome libraries were prepared using the TruSeq RNA Access Library Prep Kit. Using the same bone marrow samples, the study ran both targeted immune repertoire sequencing and bulk whole-transcriptome sequencing and then compared the TCR repertoires from each method. Per sample, about 3.5 to 11 million TCR-region mapped reads were obtained with IR-seq, compared with only about 80 to 1273 with RNA-seq. General findings and caveats noted by the study authors: The sorted CD138-negative fraction was not purified T cells but a mixed bone marrow immune population. Clonotypes were captured by IR-seq at much higher depth and more reliably than by RNA-seq, and smaller IR-seq throughput was sufficient for identification of most shared clonotypes. Single-read clonotypes made up about 82% of clonotypes but only roughly 3.6% of total reads in IR-seq, compared with roughly 70% of clonotypes and under 45% of reads in RNA-seq. The correlation between IR-seq and RNA-seq shared clonotype proportions was increased by removal of single-read clonotypes.

Every patient had bone marrow sampled at the time of active disease. Isolation of bone marrow mononuclear cells was performed by Ficoll-Hypaque density gradient centrifugation. CD138-negative cells were obtained by negative selection after labeling with CD138 magnetic microbeads on a MACS separator, removing myeloma plasma cells. Flow cytometry with CD138 antibodies on an Attune NxT was used to check how pure the isolated cells were. TRIzol reagent was used to extract total RNA, and a NanoDrop spectrophotometer was used to quantify the extracted RNA. For each patient, the CD138-negative bone marrow sample underwent paired RNA-seq and IR-seq. TCR libraries were built from roughly 370 ng RNA with the Immunoverse kit, using molecular barcoded adaptors covering alpha/delta and beta/gamma chains. TCR library preparation used the same RNA that went into transcriptome sequencing. An Illumina HiSeq 4000 with 2 x 150 cycles was used to sequence the TCR libraries. In the authors' own workflow: Using MiXCR, which included quality filtering and error correction, TCR reads were aligned to human V, D, J and C references and then assembled into CDR3 clonotypes. The tcR package in R was used to analyze clonotype counts and gene usage diversity. For inspection of raw mapping reads, RNA-seq reads were mapped by STAR aligner version 2.5.3a onto GRCh37 of the human genome. To test how sequencing depth affected the clonotypes detected, IR-seq fastq files were randomly downsampled with Seqtk 1.3. Clones were called with MiXCR by TCRdb after fastp trimmed the public reads at Q25, and only in-frame beta chains were retained. Each CDR3 protein appears once, grouped with its most common genes and DNA. The V and J calls shown here were made by TCRdb, not taken from the authors' results. The table for this sample lists around 65,000 distinct CDR3 sequences; approximately 18% of them were counted only once. Clones ranked in the top ten supply 9.5% to 13% of the sample.

This clonotype was picked up many times. This clone's antigen is unknown. Base qualities were left out, and no much larger clone turns up one base away. Sequenced: a population of CD138-negative cells sorted from bone marrow. This sample's cell subset or site label indicates: bone marrow mononuclear cells depleted of CD138+ plasma/myeloma cells by negative magnetic selection. The TCR sequence derives from a donor over 35 with multiple myeloma.

The CDR3 region: CASSQVGAGVETQYF. The nucleotide sequence reads TGTGCCAGCAGCCAAGTCGGAGCCGGAGTGGAGACCCAGTACTTC. The chain couples TRBV3-1 to TRBJ2-5; there is no confident call for the D gene. The trim is 1 base for V and 5 bases for J, with a gap of 14 bases between the germline ends. There are 15 amino acids in the CDR3, from cysteine to phenylalanine inclusive. Only the CDR3 DNA stays, 45 bases, in frame from base 1. CDR1 and CDR2 were assigned from the germline V gene (reference sequence) as LGHDT and YNNKEL.